This T cell receptor (beta chain) was observed in a study of shared clonotypes between healthy human individuals. As to this clone: Its target is not known.

CDR3 length: 15 residues. Germline V lookup: CDR1 WNHNN, CDR2 SYGVQD (reference sequence). The V end was cut by 6 bases, the J end by 4 bases, with 16 bases between. TCRdb keeps only in-frame clones here, not all; method: immunoSEQ multiplex PCR. This sample has millions of clones; about 92% occur once, and the top ten carry about 0.41%. Regarding the study as a whole: A reduction in generation probabilities was seen for non-shared clonotypes relative to those shared by all four donors.

Input material: naive CD4+ T cells from PBMCs. Subset indicated: CD45RA+ positively selected. The TCR sequence derives from a man aged 18-30 years in good health. Some clones in this sample may be carry-over from other donors' samples. The chain combines TRBV10-1 with TRBJ1-3, with D hard to call. The chain's CDR3 is CASSLDRGWGNTIYF. CDR3 nucleotides: TGCGCCAGCAGCCTCGACCGAGGATGGGGAAACACCATATATTTT.